These T cell receptor beta chains were read from a single sample in a study of cytomegalovirus exposure and HLA in healthy donors. Repertoires were generated with immunoSEQ multiplex PCR, while TCRdb's copy carries only in-frame clones and drops some. The data show fewer than 150,000 clones, roughly 80% seen once. The specimen was PBMCs. The source is a woman aged 25 to 39 in good health and CMV-seropositive. Both conserved end residues are part of each CDR3. Fields, in order: D gene, J gene, clone size, V gene, CDR3 length, CDR3 protein, CDR3 DNA. D genes are given only for firm matches. Size tells how often a clone was seen (once, few, many) or the class of an expanded clone, and some rows leave it out.

>-|TRBJ1-1|-|TRBV18|14
CASSPPSGMDEAFF
TGTGCCAGCTCACCACCATCAGGGATGGATGAAGCTTTCTTT
>-|TRBJ1-1|-|TRBV11-3|14
CASSQAPGDTEAFF
TGTGCCAGCAGCCAGGCCCCAGGTGACACTGAAGCTTTCTTT
>-|TRBJ1-5|-|TRBV6-1|14
CASIGGDSNQPQHF
TGTGCCAGCATCGGAGGGGATAGCAATCAGCCCCAGCATTTT
>-|TRBJ2-1|-|TRBV7-3|14
CASSLTIAVDEQFF
TGTGCCAGCAGCTTAACTATAGCTGTTGATGAGCAGTTCTTC
>-|TRBJ1-1|-|TRBV2|15
CASSGSSGANTEAFF
TGTGCCAGCAGTGGATCTTCAGGGGCCAACACTGAAGCTTTCTTT
>-|TRBJ2-2|-|TRBV15|16
CATSRGAVGNTGELFF
TGTGCCACCAGCAGAGGAGCGGTGGGGAACACCGGGGAGCTGTTTTTT
>-|TRBJ1-6|-|TRBV7-9|13
CASNSQGDSPLHF
TGTGCCAGCAATTCACAGGGAGATTCACCCCTCCACTTT
>-|TRBJ1-3|-|TRBV9|19
CASSAYVDSIYISGNTIYF
TGTGCCAGCAGCGCCTACGTGGACTCTATATACATTTCTGGAAACACCATATATTTT
>-|TRBJ2-5|-|TRBV11-1|13
CASSFRLAETQYF
TGTGCCAGCAGCTTCCGGCTAGCGGAGACCCAGTACTTC
>-|TRBJ2-5|few|TRBV6-5|13
CASSYSFEETQYF
TGTGCCAGCAGTTACTCGTTCGAGGAGACCCAGTACTTC
>TRBD1|TRBJ2-2|few|TRBV5-1|17
CASSQGPGQEITGELFF
TGCGCCAGCAGCCAAGGTCCGGGACAGGAAATTACCGGGGAGCTGTTTTTT
>-|TRBJ1-5|-|TRBV6-5|14
CASRIIGANQPQHF
TGTGCCAGCAGGATAATAGGGGCCAATCAGCCCCAGCATTTT
>TRBD2|TRBJ2-3|few|TRBV7-9|17
CASSLYASGSSTDTQYF
TGTGCCAGCAGCCTCTATGCTAGCGGGAGTAGCACAGATACGCAGTATTTT
>TRBD2|TRBJ2-2|-|TRBV4-1|14
CASRRPGGTGELFF
TGCGCCAGCAGGCGACCGGGAGGGACCGGGGAGCTGTTTTTT
>TRBD2|TRBJ2-7|-|TRBV10-2|15
CASSPGRGSPYEQYF
TGCGCCAGCAGCCCGGGGAGGGGATCTCCCTACGAGCAGTACTTC
>-|TRBJ1-3|-|TRBV27|12
CASSPRGNTIYF
TGTGCCAGCTCCCCTAGGGGAAACACCATATATTTT
>-|TRBJ2-2|-|TRBV7-3|12
CASSSESGELFF
TGTGCCAGCAGCTCCGAGAGCGGGGAGCTGTTTTTT
>-|TRBJ1-2|-|TRBV27|15
CASSLLEPAGNGYTF
TGTGCCAGCAGTTTATTGGAGCCGGCGGGGAATGGCTACACCTTC
>TRBD1|TRBJ1-1|-|TRBV9|16
CASSVSGQGVNTEAFF
TGTGCCAGCAGCGTAAGTGGGCAGGGGGTGAACACTGAAGCTTTCTTT
>TRBD1|TRBJ2-3|-|TRBV5-4|16
CASSLELTGGTDTQYF
TGTGCCAGCAGCCTCGAACTGACAGGGGGCACAGATACGCAGTATTTT
>TRBD1|TRBJ1-2|-|TRBV6-5|13
CASSFLLDRGHTF
TGTGCCAGCAGTTTCCTGCTGGACAGGGGCCACACCTTC
>TRBD2|TRBJ2-7|few|TRBV2|15
CASSKRLADSYEQYF
TGTGCCAGCAGTAAGAGGCTAGCGGACTCCTACGAGCAGTACTTC
>-|TRBJ1-2|-|TRBV6-1|14
CASSVSGDIYGYTF
TGTGCCAGCAGTGTTTCAGGGGATATCTATGGCTACACCTTC
>TRBD2|TRBJ2-2|-|TRBV11-3|17
CASSPGLAGYRPGELFF
TGTGCCAGCAGCCCTGGACTAGCGGGATACCGACCCGGGGAGCTGTTTTTT
>-|TRBJ2-7|-|TRBV6-6|15
CASSYQAGSPYEQYF
TGTGCCAGCAGTTATCAGGCGGGATCTCCCTACGAGCAGTACTTC
>-|TRBJ2-3|-|TRBV11-2|15
CASSLLARYGDTQYF
TGTGCCAGCAGCTTACTAGCGAGATACGGAGATACGCAGTATTTT
>-|TRBJ2-3|-|TRBV4-2|17
CASSQDLAGAPLDTQYF
TGTGCCAGCAGCCAAGATCTCGCAGGGGCACCCCTCGATACGCAGTATTTT
>-|TRBJ1-1|-|TRBV14|13
CASSRGQNTEAFF
TGTGCCAGCAGCCGCGGCCAGAACACTGAAGCTTTCTTT
>TRBD1|TRBJ2-3|-|TRBV5-1|16
CASSVTGTGGTDTQYF
TGCGCCAGCAGCGTTACCGGGACAGGGGGCACAGATACGCAGTATTTT
>-|TRBJ1-6|once|TRBV21-1|15
CASSKTGGHNSPLHF
TGTGCCAGCAGCAAGACAGGGGGCCATAATTCACCCCTCCACTTT
>TRBD1|TRBJ1-1|-|TRBV9|13
CASSALTGVGAFF
TGTGCCAGCAGCGCCTTGACAGGGGTTGGAGCTTTCTTT
>TRBD1|TRBJ1-1|-|TRBV29-1|12
CSVAGTATEAFF
TGCAGCGTAGCAGGGACAGCCACTGAAGCTTTCTTT
>-|TRBJ2-1|-|TRBV7-9|15
CASSLVRVASEEQFF
TGTGCCAGCAGCTTAGTCCGGGTAGCGTCTGAGGAGCAGTTCTTC
>-|TRBJ1-5|-|TRBV2|14
CASSGVSGNQPQHF
TGTGCCAGCAGTGGAGTTAGCGGCAATCAGCCCCAGCATTTT
>-|TRBJ2-4|-|TRBV5-8|18
CASSLAVGGRGAKNIQYF
TGTGCCAGCAGCTTGGCCGTGGGGGGGCGGGGAGCCAAAAACATTCAGTACTTC
>-|TRBJ1-2|-|TRBV10-3|14
CAISEVGAGYGYTF
TGTGCCATCAGTGAAGTAGGGGCCGGCTATGGCTACACCTTC
>TRBD1|TRBJ2-5|once|TRBV10-3|13
CAISGQGEETQYF
TGTGCCATCAGTGGACAGGGAGAAGAGACCCAGTACTTC
>TRBD2|TRBJ2-3|-|TRBV4-1|16
CASSQEGREGRYTQYF
TGCGCCAGCAGCCAAGAAGGGCGGGAGGGCAGGTATACGCAGTATTTT
>TRBD1|TRBJ1-2|-|TRBV9|14
CASSAGDSPYGYTF
TGTGCCAGCAGCGCCGGGGACAGTCCCTATGGCTACACCTTC
>TRBD1|TRBJ1-2|-|TRBV27|16
CASSLSGTGDFYGYTF
TGTGCCAGCAGTTTATCCGGGACAGGGGATTTCTATGGCTACACCTTC
>TRBD1|TRBJ2-7|few|TRBV30|14
CAWGETGESYEQYF
TGTGCCTGGGGGGAGACAGGGGAAAGTTACGAGCAGTACTTC
>-|TRBJ2-1|once|TRBV5-1|14
CASSFRGGPDEQFF
TGCGCCAGCAGCTTTAGGGGGGGGCCGGATGAGCAGTTCTTC
>TRBD2|TRBJ2-5|-|TRBV7-3|15
CASSMTSGGEQTQYF
TGTGCCAGCAGCATGACTAGCGGGGGGGAGCAGACCCAGTACTTC
>-|TRBJ1-3|few|TRBV5-5|14
CASSLLSLSGMIYF
TGTGCCAGCAGCTTGCTTAGTCTTTCCGGGATGATATATTTT
>-|TRBJ1-2|few|TRBV7-9|14
CASSSEGRFNGYTF
TGTGCCAGCAGCTCGGAGGGCAGGTTCAATGGCTACACCTTC
>-|TRBJ1-6|-|TRBV4-1|16
CASSHRIVRYNSPLHF
TGCGCCAGCAGCCACCGAATAGTCCGGTATAATTCACCCCTCCACTTT
>-|TRBJ2-7|-|TRBV2|16
CASSFLQGTIPYEQYF
TGTGCCAGCAGCTTTCTCCAGGGGACTATACCCTACGAGCAGTACTTC
>-|TRBJ1-3|-|TRBV10-3|18
CAISEIMPQRASGNTIYF
TGTGCCATCAGTGAAATCATGCCACAGAGAGCTTCTGGAAACACCATATATTTT
>-|TRBJ1-2|-|TRBV15|14
CATSEGGANYGYTF
TGTGCCACCAGCGAGGGGGGGGCCAACTATGGCTACACCTTC
>-|TRBJ2-5|few|TRBV19|13
CATTQRGGETQYF
TGTGCCACCACACAAAGGGGGGGAGAGACCCAGTACTTC
>TRBD1|TRBJ1-6|-|TRBV19|13
CATSETGDTPLHF
TGTGCCACCTCCGAGACAGGGGATACACCCCTCCACTTT
>-|TRBJ1-1|-|TRBV5-1|15
CASSLDGRGNTEAFF
TGCGCCAGCAGCTTGGACGGACGGGGTAACACTGAAGCTTTCTTT
>TRBD1|TRBJ1-1|-|TRBV19|11
CASYRGTEAFF
TGTGCCTCATACAGGGGGACTGAAGCTTTCTTT